Here is one T cell receptor beta chain with its context. This sample is part of a study of blood T cell repertoires in COVID-19. Germline lookup yields CDR1 LNHDA and CDR2 SQIVND (reference sequence). CDR3 size: 14 residues. V gave up 6 bases and J gave up 3 bases, with 13 bases separating them. Data came from immunoSEQ multiplex PCR; TCRdb stores just in-frame clones and leaves some out. The data contain a few hundred thousand clones, 80% to 90% of them singletons. The TCR comes from a woman between 18 and 30 years old who had recovered from COVID-19. Sequenced material: PBMCs or T cells enriched from blood (not recorded which). V is TRBV19 and J is TRBJ2-3; D might be TRBD1 (5 bases). The DNA of the CDR3 is TGTGCCAGTAGGAGACAGAGTTCAACAGATACGCAGTATTTT. This encodes CASRRQSSTDTQYF.